This T cell receptor beta chain emerged from a study of T-cell memory formation after mild COVID-19. The overall study: There were largely donor-specific TCR clusters.

V trimming: 4 bases; J trimming: 7 bases; junction bases outside the gene matches: 6. The CDR3 runs 15 residues. Germline lookup yields CDR1 LGHNA and CDR2 YSLEER. Study outcomes and limitations: Contracting CD4+ clones sat mainly in CM and EM; CD8+ in EMRA. Memory sampled before infection contained some responding clones, suggesting cross-reactive memory joined.

TCRdb fed the 5' RACE reads into MiXCR, producing one record per CDR3 protein. The top ten hold about 8.7% of the sample, which has hundreds of thousands of distinct CDR3 sequences, 24% seen once. Notes on this clonotype: Its antigen is unidentified.

The chain combines TRBV4-3 with TRBJ2-1, with 11 bases aligning to TRBD2. The sequence derives from an adult woman who had mild COVID-19 (a few samples of this study predate the infection). Cell type and time point are not known. Specimen: PBMCs or a T cell subset sorted from them (not recorded which). CDR3 DNA sequence: TGCGCCAGCAGCCGGCTAGCGGGAGGAATTAATGAGCAGTTCTTC. Protein product: CASSRLAGGINEQFF.